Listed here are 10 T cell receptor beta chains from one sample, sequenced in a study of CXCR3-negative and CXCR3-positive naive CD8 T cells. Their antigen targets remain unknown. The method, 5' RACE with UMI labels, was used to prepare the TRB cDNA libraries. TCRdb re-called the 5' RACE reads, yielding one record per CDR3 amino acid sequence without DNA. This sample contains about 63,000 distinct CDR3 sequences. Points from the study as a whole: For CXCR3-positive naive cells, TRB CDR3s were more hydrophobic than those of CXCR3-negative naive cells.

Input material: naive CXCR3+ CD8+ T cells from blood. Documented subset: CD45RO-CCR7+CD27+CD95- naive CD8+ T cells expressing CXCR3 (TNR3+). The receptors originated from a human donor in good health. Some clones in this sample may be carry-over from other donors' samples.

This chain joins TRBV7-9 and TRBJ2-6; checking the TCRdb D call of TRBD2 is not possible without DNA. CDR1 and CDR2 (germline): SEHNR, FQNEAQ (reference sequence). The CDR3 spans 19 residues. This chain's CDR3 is CASSLALGTASSGANVLTF.

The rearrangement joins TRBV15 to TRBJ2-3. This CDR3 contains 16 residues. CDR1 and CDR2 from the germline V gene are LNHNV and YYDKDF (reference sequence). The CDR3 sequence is CATSRGSAGGTDTQYF.

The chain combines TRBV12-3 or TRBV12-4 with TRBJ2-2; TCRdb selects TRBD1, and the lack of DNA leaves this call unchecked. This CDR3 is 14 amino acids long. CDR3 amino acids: CASSPGQGTGELFF.

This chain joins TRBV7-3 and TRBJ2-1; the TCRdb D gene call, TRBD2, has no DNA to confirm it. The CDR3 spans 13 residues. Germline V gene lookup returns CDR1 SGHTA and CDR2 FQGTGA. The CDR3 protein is CASSFGLGGEQFF.

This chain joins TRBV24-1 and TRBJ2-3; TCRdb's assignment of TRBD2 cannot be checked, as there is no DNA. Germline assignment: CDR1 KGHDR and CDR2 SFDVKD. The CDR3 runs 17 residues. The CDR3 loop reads CATSVLWQRGTPDTQYF.

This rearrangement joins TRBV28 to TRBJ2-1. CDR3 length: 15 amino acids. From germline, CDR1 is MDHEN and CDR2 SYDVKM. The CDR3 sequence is CASSSDQSSYNEQFF.

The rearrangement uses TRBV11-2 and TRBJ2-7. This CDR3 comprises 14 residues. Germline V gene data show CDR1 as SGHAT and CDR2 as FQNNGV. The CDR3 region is CASSLEWMEETQHF.

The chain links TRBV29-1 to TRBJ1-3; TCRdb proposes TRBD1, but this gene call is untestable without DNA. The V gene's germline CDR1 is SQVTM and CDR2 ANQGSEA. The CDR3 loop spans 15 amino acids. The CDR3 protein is CSVDWDSGSGNTIYF.

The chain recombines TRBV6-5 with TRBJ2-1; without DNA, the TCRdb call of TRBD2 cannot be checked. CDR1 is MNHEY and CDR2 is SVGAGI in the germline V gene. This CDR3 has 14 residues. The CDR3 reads CASKTSGSGNEQFF.

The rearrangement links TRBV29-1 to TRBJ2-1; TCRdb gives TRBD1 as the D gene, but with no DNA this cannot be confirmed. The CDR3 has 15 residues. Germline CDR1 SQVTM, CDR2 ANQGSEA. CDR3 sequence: CSVEAGAYSYNEQFF.